This entry is about one T cell receptor (beta chain). As yet, its antigen is unknown. The missing CDR3 end, 3 residues past where the read stops, is filled in from the germline J gene. This record belongs to a study of T cell clonality in common variable immunodeficiency. The study's findings and limits: Reportedly, TCR beta sequences from common variable immunodeficiency showed fewer deletions and N-nucleotide insertions.

Germline V lookup: CDR1 SGHDT, CDR2 YYEEEE. The CDR3 runs to 15 residues. The V gene end was trimmed by 0 bases and the J gene end by 6 bases; junction bases not matched to a gene: 2. Some clones are missing from TCRdb's copy, which holds only in-frame ones; the method was immunoSEQ multiplex PCR. The specimen has tens of thousands of clones, none found just once. The receptor comes from a human donor with common variable immunodeficiency. The sample consisted of peripheral blood mononuclear cells. This rearrangement joins TRBV5-6 to TRBJ2-1, with 11 bases aligning to TRBD2. The CDR3 reads CASSLVAGGTNEQFF. CDR3 bases read: TGTGCCAGCAGCTTGGTAGCGGGAGGGACCAATGAG.